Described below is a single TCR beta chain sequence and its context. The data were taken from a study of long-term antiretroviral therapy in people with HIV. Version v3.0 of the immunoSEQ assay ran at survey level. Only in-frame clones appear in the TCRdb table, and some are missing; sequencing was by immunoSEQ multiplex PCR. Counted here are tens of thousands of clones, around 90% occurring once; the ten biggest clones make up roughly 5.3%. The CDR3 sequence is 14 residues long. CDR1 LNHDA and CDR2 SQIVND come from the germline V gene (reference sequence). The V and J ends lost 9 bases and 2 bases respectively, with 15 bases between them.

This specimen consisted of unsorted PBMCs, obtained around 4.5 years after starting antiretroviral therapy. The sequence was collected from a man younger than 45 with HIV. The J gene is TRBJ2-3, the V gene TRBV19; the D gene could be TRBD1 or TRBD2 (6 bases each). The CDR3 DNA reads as TGTGCCAGCGCGTGGGGGGCCCCCACAGATACGCAGTATTTT. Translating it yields CASAWGAPTDTQYF.